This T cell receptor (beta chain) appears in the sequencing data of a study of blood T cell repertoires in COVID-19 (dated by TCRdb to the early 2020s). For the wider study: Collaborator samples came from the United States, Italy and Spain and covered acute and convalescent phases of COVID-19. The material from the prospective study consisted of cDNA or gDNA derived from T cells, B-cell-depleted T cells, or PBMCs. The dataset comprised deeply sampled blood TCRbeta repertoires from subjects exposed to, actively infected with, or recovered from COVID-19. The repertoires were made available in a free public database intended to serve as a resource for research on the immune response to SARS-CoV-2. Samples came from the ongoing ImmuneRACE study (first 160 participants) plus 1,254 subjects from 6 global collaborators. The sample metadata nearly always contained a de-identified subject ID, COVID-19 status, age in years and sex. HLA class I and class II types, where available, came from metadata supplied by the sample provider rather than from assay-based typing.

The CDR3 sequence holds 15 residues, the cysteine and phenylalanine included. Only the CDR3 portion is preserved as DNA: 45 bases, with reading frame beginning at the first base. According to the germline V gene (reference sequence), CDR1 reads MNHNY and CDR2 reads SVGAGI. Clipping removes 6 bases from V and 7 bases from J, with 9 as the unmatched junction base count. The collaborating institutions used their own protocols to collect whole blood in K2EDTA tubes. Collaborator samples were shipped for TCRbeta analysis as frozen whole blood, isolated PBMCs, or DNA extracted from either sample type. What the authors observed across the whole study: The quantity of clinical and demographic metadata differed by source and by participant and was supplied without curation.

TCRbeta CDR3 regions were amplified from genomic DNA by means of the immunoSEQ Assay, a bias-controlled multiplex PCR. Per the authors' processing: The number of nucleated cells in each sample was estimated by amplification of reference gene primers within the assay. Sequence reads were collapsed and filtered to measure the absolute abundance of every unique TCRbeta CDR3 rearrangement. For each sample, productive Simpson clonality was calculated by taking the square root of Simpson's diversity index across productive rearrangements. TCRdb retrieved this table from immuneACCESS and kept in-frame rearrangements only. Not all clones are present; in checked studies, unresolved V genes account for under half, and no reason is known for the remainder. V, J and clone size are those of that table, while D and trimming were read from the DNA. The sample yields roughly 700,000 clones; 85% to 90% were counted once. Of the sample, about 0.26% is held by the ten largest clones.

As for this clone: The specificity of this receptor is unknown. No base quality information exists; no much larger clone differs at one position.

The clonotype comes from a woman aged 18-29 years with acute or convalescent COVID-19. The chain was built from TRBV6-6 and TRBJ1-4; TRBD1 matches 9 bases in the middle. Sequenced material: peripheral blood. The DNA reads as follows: TGTGCCAGCAGGAAAAGACAGGGGGAGGTTGAAAAACTGTTTTTT. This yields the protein CASRKRQGEVEKLFF.